This T cell receptor beta chain was identified during a study of shared clonotypes between healthy human individuals. Study-level results: Naive subsets generally exceeded memory subsets in estimated richness. The generation probabilities recorded for non-shared clonotypes fell below those of clonotypes shared by all four donors.

Sequencing was performed with immunoSEQ multiplex PCR; in TCRdb, only in-frame clones are kept and a portion is missing. The sample includes 1.5 million to 2.5 million clones, about 95% seen only once; the top ten take roughly 1%. CD8 cells classed as naive were CD45RO-negative and positively selected for CCR7, excluding terminally differentiated effector memory CD45RA+ cells. Concerning this clone itself: Antigen unknown.

CDR3 length: 15 residues. Germline values: CDR1 MNHEY, CDR2 SMNVEV (reference sequence). V shed 6 bases and J shed 3 bases, with 15 bases lying between them. The clonotype comes from a man between 18 and 35 years old in good health. Material for sequencing was naive CD8+ T cells sorted from blood. The chain is built from TRBV27 and TRBJ2-4; a weak D match, TRBD1 (6 bases). CDR3 in DNA: TGTGCCAGCAGCCTAGGGGGAGTTGGCAAAAACATTCAGTACTTC. This translates into CASSLGGVGKNIQYF.